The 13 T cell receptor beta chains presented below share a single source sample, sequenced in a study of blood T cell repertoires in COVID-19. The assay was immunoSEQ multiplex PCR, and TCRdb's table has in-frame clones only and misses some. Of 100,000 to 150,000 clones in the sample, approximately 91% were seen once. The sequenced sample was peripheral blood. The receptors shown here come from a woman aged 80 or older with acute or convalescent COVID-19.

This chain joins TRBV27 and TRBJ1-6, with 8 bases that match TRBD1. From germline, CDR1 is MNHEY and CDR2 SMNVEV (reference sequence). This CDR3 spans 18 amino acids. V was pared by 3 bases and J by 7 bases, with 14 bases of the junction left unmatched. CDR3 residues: CASSLLGGRGRVNSPLHF. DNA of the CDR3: TGTGCCAGCAGTTTGTTGGGGGGCAGGGGGCGTGTAAATTCACCCCTCCACTTT.

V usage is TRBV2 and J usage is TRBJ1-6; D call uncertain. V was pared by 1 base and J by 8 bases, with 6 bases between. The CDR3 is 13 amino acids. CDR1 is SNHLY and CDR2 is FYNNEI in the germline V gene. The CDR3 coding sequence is TGTGCCAGCAGTGAAGGGCGGCATTCACCCCTCCACTTT. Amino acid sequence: CASSEGRHSPLHF.

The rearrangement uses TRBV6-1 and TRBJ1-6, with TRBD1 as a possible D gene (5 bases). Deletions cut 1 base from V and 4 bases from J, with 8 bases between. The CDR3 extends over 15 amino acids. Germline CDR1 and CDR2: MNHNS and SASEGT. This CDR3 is CASSEVQGYNSPLHF. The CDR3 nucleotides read TGTGCCAGCAGTGAAGTTCAGGGTTATAATTCACCCCTCCACTTT.

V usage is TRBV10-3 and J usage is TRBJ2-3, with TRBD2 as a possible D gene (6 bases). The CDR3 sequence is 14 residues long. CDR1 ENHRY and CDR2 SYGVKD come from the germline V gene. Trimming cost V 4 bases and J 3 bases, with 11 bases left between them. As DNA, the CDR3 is TGTGCCATCAGTGCCGGACTAAGGACAGATACGCAGTATTTT. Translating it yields CAISAGLRTDTQYF.

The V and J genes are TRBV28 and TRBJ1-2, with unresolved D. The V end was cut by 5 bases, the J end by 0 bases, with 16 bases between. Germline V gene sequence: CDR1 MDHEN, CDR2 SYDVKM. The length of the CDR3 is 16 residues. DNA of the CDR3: TGTGCCAGCAGTACCCCCGCAGGCCGAGCTAACTATGGCTACACCTTC. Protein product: CASSTPAGRANYGYTF.

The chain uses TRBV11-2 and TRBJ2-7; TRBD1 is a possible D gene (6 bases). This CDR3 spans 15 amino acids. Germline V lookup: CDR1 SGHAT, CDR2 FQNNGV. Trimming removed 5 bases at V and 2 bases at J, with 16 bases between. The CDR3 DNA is TGTGCCAGCAGCCCGACAGGCGACCCCACCTACGAGCAGTACTTC. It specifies CASSPTGDPTYEQYF.

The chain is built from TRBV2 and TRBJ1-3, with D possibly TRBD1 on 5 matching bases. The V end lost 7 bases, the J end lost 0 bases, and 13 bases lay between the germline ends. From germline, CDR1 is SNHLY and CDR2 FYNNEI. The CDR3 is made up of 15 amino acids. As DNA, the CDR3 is TGTGCCAGCAAGCAAACAGGCATCTCTGGAAACACCATATATTTT. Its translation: CASKQTGISGNTIYF.

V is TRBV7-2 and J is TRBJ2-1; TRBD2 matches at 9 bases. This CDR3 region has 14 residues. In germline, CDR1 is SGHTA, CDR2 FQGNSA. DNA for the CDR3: TGTGCGAGCGGGGGGACGAGCTCCTACAATGAGCAGTTCTTC. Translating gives CASGGTSSYNEQFF.

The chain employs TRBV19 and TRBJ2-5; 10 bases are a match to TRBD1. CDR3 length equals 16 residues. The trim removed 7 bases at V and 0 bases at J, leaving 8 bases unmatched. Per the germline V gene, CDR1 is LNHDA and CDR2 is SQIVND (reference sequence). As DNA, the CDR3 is TGTGCCAGTACCCCCGGGGACAGGGGTCACCAAGAGACCCAGTACTTC. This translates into CASTPGDRGHQETQYF.

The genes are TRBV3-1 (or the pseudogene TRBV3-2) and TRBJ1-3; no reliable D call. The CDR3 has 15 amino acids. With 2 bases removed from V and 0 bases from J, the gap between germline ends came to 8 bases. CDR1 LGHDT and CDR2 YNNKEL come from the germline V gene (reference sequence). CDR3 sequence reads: CASSQTVISGNTIYF. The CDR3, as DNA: TGTGCCAGCAGCCAAACGGTCATCTCTGGAAACACCATATATTTT.

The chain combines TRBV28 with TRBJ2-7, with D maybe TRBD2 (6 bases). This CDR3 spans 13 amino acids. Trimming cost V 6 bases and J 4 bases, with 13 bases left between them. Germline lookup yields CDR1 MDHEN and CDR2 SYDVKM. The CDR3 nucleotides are TGTGCCAGCAGGGGGGGACTTTCATACGAGCAGTACTTC. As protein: CASRGGLSYEQYF.

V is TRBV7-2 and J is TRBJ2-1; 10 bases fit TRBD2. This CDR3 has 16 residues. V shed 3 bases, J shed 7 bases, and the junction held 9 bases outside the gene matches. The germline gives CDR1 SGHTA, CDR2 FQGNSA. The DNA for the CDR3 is TGTGCCAGCAGCTTGACTAGCGGGTTGTGGGAAAATGAGCAGTTCTTC. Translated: CASSLTSGLWENEQFF.

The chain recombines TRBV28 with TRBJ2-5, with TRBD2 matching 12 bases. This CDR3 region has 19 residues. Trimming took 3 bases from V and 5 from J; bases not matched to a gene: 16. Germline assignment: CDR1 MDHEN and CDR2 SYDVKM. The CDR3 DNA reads TGTGCCAGCAGTTTTTTCTATTCTCTAGCGGGAGGGGAGGGGGAGACCCAGTACTTC. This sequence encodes CASSFFYSLAGGEGETQYF.